This TCR beta chain was identified during a study of blood T cell repertoires in COVID-19. Study-level information: Acute and convalescent COVID-19 specimens originated in the United States, Italy and Spain. Sample material is recorded as cDNA or gDNA derived from T cells, B-cell-depleted T cells, or PBMCs.

Repertoires were generated with immunoSEQ multiplex PCR, while TCRdb's copy carries only in-frame clones and drops some. Of about 110,000 clones listed, 71% were seen once; the top ten hold about 1%. Germline CDR1 MNHNY, CDR2 SVGAGI (reference sequence). This CDR3 is built from 15 residues. V was cut by 2 bases and J by 0 bases, with 8 bases left in between. Sequenced material: peripheral blood. V usage is TRBV6-6 and J usage is TRBJ1-3, with no clear D. The TCR comes from a human donor with acute or convalescent COVID-19. The donor label of this sample is uncertain. CDR3 protein: CASSYPHSSGNTIYF. The CDR3 coding sequence is TGTGCCAGCAGTTACCCCCACTCCTCTGGAAACACCATATATTTT.